The T cell receptor (beta chain) described here comes from a study of early T cells in non-severe SARS-CoV-2 infection (dated by TCRdb to the early 2020s). A note on the overall study: Because TCR sequencing was done on bulk RNA from unsorted whole blood, the alpha and beta chains could not be paired.

V has 0 bases trimmed and J has 4 bases trimmed; junction bases matching no gene number 0. Spanning cysteine to phenylalanine, the CDR3 consists of 14 amino acids. CDR3 DNA only is kept here, 42 bases in frame from base 1. Per the germline V gene, MNHEY is the CDR1 and SVGAGI is the CDR2. Ten or more counts support this clonotype. Its antigen has not been determined. No clone much larger than this one lies a single base away; base qualities are absent. This was a case-control study nested in a cohort of healthcare workers in London, UK, who had nasopharyngeal swab PCR tests and blood samples taken every week. Healthcare workers were recruited during the week of the UK lockdown, between 23 and 31 March 2020, and followed weekly for up to 16 weeks. The library came from 5' RACE. The data were produced on a NextSeq 500. The TCR library protocol attached unique molecular identifiers to individual cDNA molecules to correct for sequencing error and PCR bias. TCR alpha and beta chains were both sequenced, and the abundances of alpha and beta sequences in each sample were closely correlated with each other. The paper's processing steps were these. V gene, J gene and CDR3 annotation of TCR sequences was performed with Decombinator V4. TCRs were defined as expanded if a significant change between any two time points was detected under a Poisson model with p below 0.0001. TCR abundances were normalised to the total number of TCRs sequenced in each sample and reported as counts per million. MAIT TCRs were defined by TRAV1-2 paired with TRAJ12, TRAJ20 or TRAJ33, and iNKT TCRs by TRAV10 paired with TRAJ18. A search of VDJdb, accessed on 1 November 2021, was run for TCRs annotated to CMV, EBV and SARS-CoV-2, with TCRs annotated for multiple antigens excluded. TCRdb reanalyzed the raw reads on its own, using fastp at Q25 for trimming and MiXCR for clone calling, and kept in-frame beta chains. Rows matching on CDR3 protein sequence are summarized as one entry with the most common DNA and genes. These V and J calls rely on TCRdb rather than the paper's analysis. In this sample the table shows more than 65,000 distinct CDR3 sequences, approximately 13% of which occur a single time. The ten largest clones represent 4% to 6% of the sample.

The paper's findings and limits, for the study overall: VDJdb matching was skewed toward anti-spike CD8 responses and likely underestimated virus-specific expansions, missing private and CD4 specificities.

The source is an adult who was a healthcare worker with PCR-confirmed SARS-CoV-2 infection or an uninfected control (not recorded which). The chain is encoded by TRBV6-5 joined to TRBJ2-5; 9 bases in the junction line up with TRBD1. Sequencing was performed on whole blood. Here is the DNA: TGTGCCAGCAGTTACTCGGACAGGGGAGAGACCCAGTACTTC. This sequence encodes CASSYSDRGETQYF.